The 17 T cell receptor beta chains in this list originate from one sample, sequenced in a study of blood T cells in healthy people across ages. PCR was performed a second time for 7 to 11 cycles using a sample-barcoded 5' primer and a J-beta primer mix. A single record per CDR3 protein comes from TCRdb applying MiXCR to the 5' RACE reads. The sample has approximately 1,000,000 distinct CDR3 sequences; less than 50% are singletons. The specimen sequenced was blood. The receptors shown here come from a woman aged 55-70 years in good health.

The V gene is TRBV30, the J gene TRBJ1-1; 7 nucleotides match TRBD1. The V gene's germline CDR1 is GTSNPN and CDR2 SVGIG (reference sequence). The CDR3 covers 14 residues. Trimming removed 4 bases from V and 6 bases from J; junction bases left unmatched: 11. The CDR3 sequence: CAWIMTGSWSEAFF. The CDR3 DNA reads TGTGCCTGGATCATGACAGGGTCGTGGTCTGAAGCTTTCTTT.

The count of this clonotype is one. This chain links TRBV20-1 with TRBJ1-2; D is unresolved. The CDR3 runs to 11 residues. Looked up from germline, CDR1 is DFQATT and CDR2 is SNEGSKA (reference sequence). Trimming left V 3 bases short and J 5 bases short, with 7 bases between. CDR3 region: CSARPNYGYTF. DNA for the CDR3: TGCAGTGCTAGGCCCAATTATGGCTACACCTTC.

V usage is TRBV2 and J usage is TRBJ1-2; D is undetermined. The CDR3 spans 13 residues. Germline CDR1 and CDR2: SNHLY and FYNNEI. The germline V and J ends were trimmed by 3 bases and 2 bases, with 7 bases remaining between them. CDR3 region: CASSDSGNYGYTF. Written as DNA, the CDR3 is TGTGCCAGCAGTGATTCCGGGAACTATGGCTACACCTTC.

The chain combines TRBV29-1 with TRBJ2-7, with D possibly matching TRBD1 (5 bases). The CDR3 totals 13 residues. The V gene's germline CDR1 is SQVTM and CDR2 ANQGSEA. Deletions cut 6 bases from V and 0 bases from J, with 12 bases between. The CDR3 DNA follows: TGCAGCGTGGAAATGGACACCTCCTACGAGCAGTACTTC. It translates to CSVEMDTSYEQYF.

The CDR3 protein is CAWSVGGASYNSPLHF. The CDR3 DNA follows: TGTGCCTGGAGTGTAGGGGGGGCCTCCTATAATTCACCCCTCCACTTT. V is TRBV30 and J is TRBJ1-6; tentatively, D is TRBD1 (6 bases). V was pared by 0 bases and J by 0 bases, with 9 bases between. This CDR3 comprises 16 residues. Germline loops: CDR1 GTSNPN, CDR2 SVGIG (reference sequence).

This clonotype has more than one count but fewer than ten. The chain combines TRBV10-3 with TRBJ1-5; D is undetermined. The CDR3 is 17 residues long. Germline V gives CDR1 ENHRY, CDR2 SYGVKD. V gave up 0 bases and J gave up 2 bases, with 14 bases separating them. The CDR3 loop is CAISESLGGFGNQPQHF. Here the CDR3 DNA reads TGTGCCATCAGTGAGTCTTTGGGAGGGTTCGGCAATCAGCCCCAGCATTTT.

V and J are TRBV12-3 or TRBV12-4 and TRBJ2-7; 9 positions agree with TRBD2. The CDR3 sequence is 14 residues long. The V gene end was trimmed by 6 bases and the J gene end by 6 bases; junction bases not matched to a gene: 9. The CDR3 DNA sequence: TGTGCCAGCAGGTCCCCGGGACTAGCTCGCGAGCAGTACTTC. It codes for CASRSPGLAREQYF.

This clonotype was seen at least ten times. The chain combines TRBV29-1 with TRBJ2-5; 8 bases line up with TRBD2. Trimming took 3 bases from V and 7 from J; bases not matched to a gene: 7. The V gene's germline CDR1 is SQVTM and CDR2 ANQGSEA. The CDR3 extends over 13 amino acids. CDR3 protein: CSVETGGQPTQYF. The DNA of the CDR3 is TGCAGCGTTGAGACGGGAGGGCAGCCGACCCAGTACTTC.

This clonotype came up a few times. This chain links TRBV28 with TRBJ2-7; 11 bases agree with TRBD1. The CDR3 is 15 amino acids. V was clipped by 3 bases and J by 4 bases; unmatched bases: 5. The germline V gene has CDR1 MDHEN and CDR2 SYDVKM. The CDR3 loop reads CASSFSGTGGYEQYF. DNA for the CDR3: TGTGCCAGCAGTTTTTCAGGGACAGGGGGATACGAGCAGTACTTC.

This clonotype turned up a few times. V is TRBV5-6 and J is TRBJ2-4, with D possibly TRBD2 on 5 matching bases. V was pared by 1 base and J by 7 bases, with 12 bases between. This CDR3 comprises 14 residues. Germline lookup yields CDR1 SGHDT and CDR2 YYEEEE. The CDR3 here is CASSLIVGGNIQYF. The CDR3 DNA is TGTGCCAGCAGCTTGATTGTGGGCGGGAACATTCAGTACTTC.

This clonotype was seen only a few times. Just one base apart from a much larger clone, this may be a read error. V gene TRBV27 combines with J gene TRBJ2-5, with D possibly matching TRBD1 (6 bases). The J call is doubtful: the DNA matches TRBJ2-1 better. Germline assignment: CDR1 MNHEY and CDR2 SMNVEV (reference sequence). The CDR3 consists of 13 residues. The CDR3 sequence is CASSRQAPETQFF. As DNA, the CDR3 is TGTGCCAGCAGTAGACAGGCTCCAGAGACCCAGTTCTTC.

The J gene is TRBJ1-2, the V gene TRBV5-1; 8 nucleotides line up with TRBD1. Germline-derived CDR1 and CDR2 are SGHRS and YFSETQ. J was trimmed by 2 bases and V by 4 bases; bases with no gene match: 7. The length of the CDR3 is 15 residues. In DNA, the CDR3 is TGCGCCAGCAGCCCCGGGACAGGCCCAAACTATGGCTACACCTTC. This gives the protein CASSPGTGPNYGYTF.

This clonotype was seen many times. This chain uses TRBV6-4 with TRBJ2-1, with 8 bases lining up with TRBD2. The length of the CDR3 is 17 residues. V was clipped by 3 bases and J by 0 bases; unmatched bases: 7. CDR1 is MRHNA, CDR2 SNTAGT, per germline. The CDR3 DNA is TGTGCCAGCAGTGAAGGACTAGCCTTGAGCTCCTACAATGAGCAGTTCTTC. It is translated as CASSEGLALSSYNEQFF.

This clonotype has more than one count but fewer than ten. The V gene is TRBV11-2, the J gene TRBJ2-3; D gene unclear. Germline CDR1 SGHAT, CDR2 FQNNGV. CDR3 length: 15 amino acids. The germline V and J ends were trimmed by 5 bases and 3 bases, with 15 bases remaining between them. CDR3 bases: TGTGCCAGCAGCCAACAACGGTCCGGAACAGATACGCAGTATTTT. Its translation is CASSQQRSGTDTQYF.

This clonotype occurred a few times. The V gene is TRBV6-5, the J gene TRBJ2-7, with a tentative D call TRBD2 (5 bases). The CDR3 has 15 amino acids. Trimming took 4 bases from V and 0 from J, leaving 13 bases between them. The germline gives CDR1 MNHEY, CDR2 SVGAGI. CDR3 region: CASSSPAGPSYEQYF. The CDR3 coding sequence is TGTGCCAGCAGTTCACCGGCGGGTCCCTCCTACGAGCAGTACTTC.

The chain is built from TRBV27 and TRBJ2-3; TRBD2 agrees at 10 bases. Losses at the gene ends were 6 bases for V and 2 bases for J; bases not matched to a gene: 8. Germline V gene sequence: CDR1 MNHEY, CDR2 SMNVEV (reference sequence). The CDR3 length is 16 residues. CDR3 amino acids: CASRWRTSGFTDTQYF. The CDR3 bases are TGTGCCAGCAGATGGAGGACTAGCGGATTCACAGATACGCAGTATTTT.

V gene TRBV11-2 combines with J gene TRBJ2-3, with D unresolved. The CDR3 covers 15 residues. V was cut by 5 bases and J by 3 bases, with 15 bases left in between. Germline values: CDR1 SGHAT, CDR2 FQNNGV. CDR3 residues: CASSPTLGLTDTQYF. CDR3 nucleotide sequence: TGTGCCAGCAGCCCAACCCTCGGGTTGACAGATACGCAGTATTTT.